What follows is one TCR beta chain and its context. Its specificity is unknown. These data come from a study of OX40 agonist ivuxolimab in advanced cancers. Study context: Patients took ivuxolimab, an agonistic anti-OX40 (CD134) antibody. Earlier treatment with anti-PD-1, anti-PD-L1 or anti-CTLA-4 was permitted, and 35% to 45% had received some. Study-wide findings and caveats: At 0.1 to 3.0 mg/kg, clonal expansion of CD4+ and CD8+ blood T cells had occurred by week 6.

The CDR3 runs 14 residues. Trimming cost V 5 bases and J 9 bases, with 14 bases left between them. The germline V gene has CDR1 MNHEY and CDR2 SVGAGI. Profiling relied on immunoSEQ multiplex PCR, and the TCRdb table lists in-frame clones only, not all of them. The sample shows 45,000 to 65,000 clones, approximately 92% of them seen only once. This TCR derives from an adult with an advanced solid tumor such as melanoma, head and neck, liver or kidney cancer. V is TRBV6-5 and J is TRBJ1-6; D not resolved. Sequences were derived from CD4+ or CD8+ T cells sorted from blood, sampled in a trial of the OX40 agonist ivuxolimab. The CDR3 nucleotides are TGTGCCAGCAGTCCGGCTGAGGTTGCTTCACCCCTCCACTTT. Amino acids: CASSPAEVASPLHF.